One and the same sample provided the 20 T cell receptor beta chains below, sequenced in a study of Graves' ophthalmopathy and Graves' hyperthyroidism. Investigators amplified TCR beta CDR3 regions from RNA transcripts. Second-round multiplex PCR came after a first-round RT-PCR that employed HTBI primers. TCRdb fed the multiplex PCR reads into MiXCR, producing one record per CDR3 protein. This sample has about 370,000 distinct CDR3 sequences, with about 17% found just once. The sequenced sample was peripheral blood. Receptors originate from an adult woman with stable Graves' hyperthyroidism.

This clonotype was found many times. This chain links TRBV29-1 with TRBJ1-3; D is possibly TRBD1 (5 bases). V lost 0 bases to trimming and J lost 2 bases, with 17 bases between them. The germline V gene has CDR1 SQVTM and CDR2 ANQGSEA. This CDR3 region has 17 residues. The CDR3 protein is CSVEDLGGDVTGNTIYF. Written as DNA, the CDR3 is TGCAGCGTTGAAGATCTAGGAGGGGACGTTACTGGAAACACCATATATTTT.

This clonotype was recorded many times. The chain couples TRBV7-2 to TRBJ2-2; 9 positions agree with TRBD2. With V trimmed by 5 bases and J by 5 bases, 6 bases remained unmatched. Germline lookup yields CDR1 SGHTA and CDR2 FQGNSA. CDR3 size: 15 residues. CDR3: CASSPREGWTGELFF. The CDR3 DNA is TGTGCCAGCAGCCCGCGGGAGGGGTGGACCGGGGAGCTGTTTTTT.

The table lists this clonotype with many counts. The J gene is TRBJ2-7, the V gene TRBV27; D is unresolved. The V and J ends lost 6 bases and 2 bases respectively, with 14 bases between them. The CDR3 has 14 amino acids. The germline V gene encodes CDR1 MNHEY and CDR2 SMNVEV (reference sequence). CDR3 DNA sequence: TGTGCCAGCAGCTCCGTGTGGAGCCCCTACGAGCAGTACTTC. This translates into CASSSVWSPYEQYF.

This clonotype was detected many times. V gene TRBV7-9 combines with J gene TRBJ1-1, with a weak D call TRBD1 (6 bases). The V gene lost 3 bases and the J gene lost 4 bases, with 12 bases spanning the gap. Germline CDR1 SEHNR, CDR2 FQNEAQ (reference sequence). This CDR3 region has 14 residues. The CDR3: CASSLGAWVTEAFF. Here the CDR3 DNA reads TGTGCCAGCAGCTTGGGGGCGTGGGTCACTGAAGCTTTCTTT.

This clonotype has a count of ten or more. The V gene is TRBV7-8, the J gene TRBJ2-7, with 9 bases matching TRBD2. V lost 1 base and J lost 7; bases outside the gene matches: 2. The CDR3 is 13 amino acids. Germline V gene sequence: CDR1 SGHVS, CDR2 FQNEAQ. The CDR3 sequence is CASSLDLAGEQYF. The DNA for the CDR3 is TGTGCCAGCAGCTTAGATCTAGCGGGGGAGCAGTACTTC.

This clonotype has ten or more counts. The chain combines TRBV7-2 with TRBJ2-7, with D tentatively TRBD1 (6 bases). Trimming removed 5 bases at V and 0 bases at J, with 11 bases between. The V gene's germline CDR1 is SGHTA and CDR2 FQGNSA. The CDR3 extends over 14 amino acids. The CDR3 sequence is CASSPPGHSYEQYF. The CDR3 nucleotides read TGTGCCAGCAGCCCCCCGGGACACTCCTACGAGCAGTACTTC.

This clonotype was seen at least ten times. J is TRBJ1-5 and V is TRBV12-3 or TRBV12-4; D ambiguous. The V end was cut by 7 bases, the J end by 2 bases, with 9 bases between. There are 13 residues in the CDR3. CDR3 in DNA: TGTGCCAGCAACCCTTTCCGCAATCAGCCCCAGCATTTT. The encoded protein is CASNPFRNQPQHF.

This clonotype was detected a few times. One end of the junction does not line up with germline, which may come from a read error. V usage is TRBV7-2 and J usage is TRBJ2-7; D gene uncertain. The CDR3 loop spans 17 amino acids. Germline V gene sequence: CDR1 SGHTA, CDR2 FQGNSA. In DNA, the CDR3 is TGTGCCAGCAGCTTAGGGTTAAGAGGCGGCAGCTCCTACGAGCAGCACTTC. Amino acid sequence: CASSLGLRGGSSYEQHF.

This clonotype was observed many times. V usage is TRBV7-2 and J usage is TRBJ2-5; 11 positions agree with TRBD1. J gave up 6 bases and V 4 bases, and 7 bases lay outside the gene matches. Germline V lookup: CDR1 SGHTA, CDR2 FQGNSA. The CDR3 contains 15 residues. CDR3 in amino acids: CASSSRTGGAQTQYF. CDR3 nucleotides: TGTGCCAGCAGCTCCCGGACAGGGGGCGCGCAGACCCAGTACTTC. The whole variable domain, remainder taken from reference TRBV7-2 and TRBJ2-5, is GAGVSQSPSNKVTEKGKDVELRCDPISGHTALYWYRQSLGQGLEFLIYFQGNSAPDKSGLPSDRFSAERTGGSVSTLTIQRTQQEDSAVYLCASSSRTGGAQTQYFGPGTRLLVL.

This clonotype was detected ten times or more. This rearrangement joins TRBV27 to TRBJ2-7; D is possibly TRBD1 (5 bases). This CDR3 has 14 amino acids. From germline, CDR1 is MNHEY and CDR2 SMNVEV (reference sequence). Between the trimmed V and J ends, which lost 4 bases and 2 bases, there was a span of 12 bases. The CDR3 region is CASSSRQNTYEQYF. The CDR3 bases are TGTGCCAGCAGTTCCAGACAGAATACCTACGAGCAGTACTTC.

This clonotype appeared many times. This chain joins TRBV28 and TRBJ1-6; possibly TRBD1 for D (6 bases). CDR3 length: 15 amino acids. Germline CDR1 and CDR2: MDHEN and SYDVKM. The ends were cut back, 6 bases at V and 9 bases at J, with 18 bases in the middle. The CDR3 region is CASSYSTGLSSPLHF. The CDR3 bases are TGTGCCAGCAGCTACTCCACAGGGTTGAGTTCACCCCTCCACTTT.

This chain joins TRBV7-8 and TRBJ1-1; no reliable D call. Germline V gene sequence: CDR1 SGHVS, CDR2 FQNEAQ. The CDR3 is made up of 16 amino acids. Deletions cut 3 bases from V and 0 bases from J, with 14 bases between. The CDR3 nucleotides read TGTGCCAGCAGCTTGGAGGGTCCGGGCATGAACACTGAAGCTTTCTTT. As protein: CASSLEGPGMNTEAFF.

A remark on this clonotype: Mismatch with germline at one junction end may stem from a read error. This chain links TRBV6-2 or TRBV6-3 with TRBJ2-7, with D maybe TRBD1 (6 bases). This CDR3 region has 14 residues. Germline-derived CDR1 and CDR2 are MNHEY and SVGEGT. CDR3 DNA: TGTGCCAGCAGTTACTACAGGGAGTACTACGATCAGTACTTC. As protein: CASSYYREYYDQYF.

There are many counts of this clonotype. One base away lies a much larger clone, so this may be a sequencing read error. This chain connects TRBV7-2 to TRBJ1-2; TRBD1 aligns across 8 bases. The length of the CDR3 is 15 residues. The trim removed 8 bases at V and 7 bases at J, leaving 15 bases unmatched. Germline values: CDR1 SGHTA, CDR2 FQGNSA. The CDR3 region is CASGTNPTGVAGYTF. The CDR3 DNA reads TGTGCCAGCGGCACCAACCCGACAGGGGTTGCTGGCTACACCTTC.

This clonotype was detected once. CDR3 bases: TGTGCCAGCAGGGGTATCAGAGGCGACACTGAAGCTTTCTTT. This sequence encodes CASRGIRGDTEAFF. This chain joins TRBV6-1 and TRBJ1-1; D ambiguous. The CDR3 is 14 residues long. V lost 6 bases to trimming and J lost 3 bases, with 14 bases between them. Germline lookup yields CDR1 MNHNS and CDR2 SASEGT.

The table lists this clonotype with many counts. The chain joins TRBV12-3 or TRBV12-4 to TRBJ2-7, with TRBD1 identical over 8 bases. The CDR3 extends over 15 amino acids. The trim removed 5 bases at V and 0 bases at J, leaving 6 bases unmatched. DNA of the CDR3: TGTGCCAGCAGTCGCGGACAGGGAGTCTCCTACGAGCAGTACTTC. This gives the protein CASSRGQGVSYEQYF.

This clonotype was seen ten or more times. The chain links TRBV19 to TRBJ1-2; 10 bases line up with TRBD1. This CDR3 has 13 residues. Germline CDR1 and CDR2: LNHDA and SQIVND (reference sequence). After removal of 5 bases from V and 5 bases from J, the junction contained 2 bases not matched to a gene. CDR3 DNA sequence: TGTGCCAGTAGTGGGACAGGGGCTTATGGCTACACCTTC. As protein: CASSGTGAYGYTF.

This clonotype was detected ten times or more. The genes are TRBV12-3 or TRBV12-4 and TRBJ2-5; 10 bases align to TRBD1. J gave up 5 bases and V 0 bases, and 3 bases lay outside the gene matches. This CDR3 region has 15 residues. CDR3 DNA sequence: TGTGCCAGCAGTTTAGCGACAGGGGGCTTGGAGACCCAGTACTTC. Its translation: CASSLATGGLETQYF.

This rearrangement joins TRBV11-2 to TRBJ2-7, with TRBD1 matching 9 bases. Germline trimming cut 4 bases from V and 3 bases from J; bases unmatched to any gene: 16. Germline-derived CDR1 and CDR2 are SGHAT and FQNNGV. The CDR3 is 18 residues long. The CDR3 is CASSSNTPGTGFSYEQYF. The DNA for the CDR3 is TGTGCCAGCAGCTCAAACACACCCGGGACAGGGTTTAGCTACGAGCAGTACTTC.

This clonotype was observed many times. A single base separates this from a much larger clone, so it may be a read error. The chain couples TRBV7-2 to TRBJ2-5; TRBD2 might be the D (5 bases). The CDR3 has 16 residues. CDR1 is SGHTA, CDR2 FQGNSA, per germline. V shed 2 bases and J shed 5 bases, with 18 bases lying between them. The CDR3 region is CASSLIVGASVETQYF. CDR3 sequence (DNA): TGTGCCAGCAGCTTAATAGTGGGAGCTTCCGTGGAGACCCAGTACTTC.